This T cell receptor (beta chain) was retrieved from a study of regulatory T cells in long-lasting Graves disease (dated by TCRdb to about 2021). With respect to the entire study: Patients with newly diagnosed Graves' disease had been on antithyroid drugs for under 3 months. Peripheral blood TCR sequencing and RNA sequencing compared persistent Graves' disease patients with newly diagnosed Graves' disease patients. A total of roughly 35 samples underwent TCR sequencing: roughly 13 from persistent and about 20 from newly diagnosed Graves' disease patients. The study was registered as a clinical trial and conducted in China.

On this clonotype itself: Its target antigen remains unknown. Nothing much larger sits one base from this clone, and base qualities are not available.

The full study reports these points: Persistent disease showed preferential use of TRBV28, TRBJ1-2 and TRBJ2-5, whereas newly diagnosed disease favored TRBV20-1 and TRBJ2-1. As a limitation, the authors acknowledged that the small sample size may reduce accuracy. Lower TCR Shannon entropy and fewer highly expanded clones were observed in persistent Graves' disease patients than in newly diagnosed patients, which suggested clonal expansion. Peripheral blood alone was examined, since thyroid tissue, which constituted the primary lesion, could not be accessed. A larger number of public clonotypes was shared among persistent patients (over 2,500) than among newly diagnosed patients (more than 850). Sequencing and analysis were limited to the TCR beta chain.

The library was produced with multiplex PCR. These reads were obtained on an Illumina HiSeq 4000. CDR3 regions were amplified by Arm-PCR with iRepertoire HTBI primers to construct TCR beta libraries. PCR products were gel purified before sequencing. In the paper's pipeline: A total of some 60 TRBV and 14 TRBJ segments were identified across samples and were used for gene usage analysis of CDR3 amino acid clonotypes. Filtered high-quality paired reads were merged into contigs using COPE and FqMerger. BLAST was used to align contigs to the IMGT TRBV, TRBD and TRBJ reference genes, and CDR3 was defined following IMGT. Any clonotype with a frequency above 0.1% was classified as a highly expanded clone. Repertoire diversity was measured by Shannon entropy, and V-J evenness by the Gini coefficient. A clonotype found in more than one individual was treated as public. The public reads were reprocessed in TCRdb via fastp at Q25 and MiXCR, keeping in-frame beta chains. Each entry is one CDR3 protein sequence, shown with its most common DNA and genes. Here the V and J calls rest on TCRdb's processing, not on the authors' analysis. In this sample the table shows over 300,000 distinct CDR3 sequences, about 16% of which occur a single time. The ten top clones hold about 20% of the sample.

The CDR3 starts with the cysteine, ends with the phenylalanine, and has 15 residues. Left in the record is the CDR3 DNA by itself, 45 bases read in frame from the first base. The germline V gene (reference sequence) gives CDR1 as SEHNR and CDR2 as FQNEAQ. V is reduced by 3 bases and J by 0 bases, leaving a spacing of 9 bases between them. The sample's time point label, decoded: newly diagnosed GD, antithyroid drugs for less than 3 months. RNA was extracted from PBMCs in TRIzol for both TCR sequencing and RNA sequencing. The diagnosis of Graves' disease was made according to American Thyroid Association guidelines. Recruitment of patients was carried out at an endocrinology department in Xi'an, China. Each patient gave about 9.1 milliliters of peripheral blood, collected in an EDTA anticoagulant tube. Ficoll Paque Plus density gradient separation was used to isolate PBMCs, and no further T cell sorting was performed. An Agilent 2100 Bioanalyzer and agarose gel were used to assess RNA quality, and a NanoDrop 2000 was used to measure RNA concentration.

The sequence is built from TRBV7-9 and TRBJ2-1; the D gene is not confidently resolved. The sequences come from peripheral blood mononuclear cells (PBMCs), collected at new diagnosis, from a patient treated with antithyroid drugs. The source of this sequence is a female donor with Graves disease. This receptor has the CDR3 CASSFDTGSYNEQFF. The sequenced DNA is TGTGCCAGCAGCTTTGATACCGGCTCCTACAATGAGCAGTTCTTC.